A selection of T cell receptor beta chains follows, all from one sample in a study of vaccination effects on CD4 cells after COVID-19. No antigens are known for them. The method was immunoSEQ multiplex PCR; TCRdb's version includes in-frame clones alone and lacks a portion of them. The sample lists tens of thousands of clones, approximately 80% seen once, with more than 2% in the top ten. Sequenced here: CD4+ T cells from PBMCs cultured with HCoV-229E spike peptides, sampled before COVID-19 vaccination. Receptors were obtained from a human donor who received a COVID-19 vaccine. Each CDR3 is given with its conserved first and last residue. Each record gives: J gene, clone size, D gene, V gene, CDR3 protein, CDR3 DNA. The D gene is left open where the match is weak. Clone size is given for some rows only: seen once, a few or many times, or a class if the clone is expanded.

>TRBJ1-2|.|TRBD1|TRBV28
CASRTGGSNYGYTF
TGTGCCAGCAGAACAGGGGGGAGTAACTATGGCTACACCTTC
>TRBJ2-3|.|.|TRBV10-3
CAISESTGTDTQYF
TGTGCCATCAGCGAGTCCACAGGGACAGATACGCAGTATTTT
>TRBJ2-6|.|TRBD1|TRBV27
CASSSPGGGISGANVLTF
TGTGCCAGCAGTTCGCCAGGGGGCGGAATTTCTGGGGCCAACGTCCTGACTTTC
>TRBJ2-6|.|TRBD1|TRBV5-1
CASSRTGGPSGANVLTF
TGCGCCAGCAGCCGGACAGGCGGACCCTCTGGGGCCAACGTCCTGACTTTC
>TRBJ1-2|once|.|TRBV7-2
CASSLGGTQANYGYTF
TGTGCCAGCAGCCTTGGGGGGACACAAGCTAACTATGGCTACACCTTC
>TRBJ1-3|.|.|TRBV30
CAWSVGAMVSGNTIYF
TGTGCCTGGAGTGTAGGGGCAATGGTCTCTGGAAACACCATATATTTT
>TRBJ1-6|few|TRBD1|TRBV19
CASSPGTGCSPLHF
TGTGCCAGTAGTCCCGGGACAGGGTGTTCACCCCTCCACTTT
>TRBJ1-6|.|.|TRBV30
CAWSRGTQNYNSPLHF
TGTGCCTGGAGTAGGGGGACCCAGAACTATAATTCACCCCTCCACTTT
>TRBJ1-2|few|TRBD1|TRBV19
CATGQGENGYTF
TGTGCCACCGGCCAGGGGGAAAATGGCTACACCTTC
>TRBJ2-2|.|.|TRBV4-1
CASSQAPGPNTGELFF
TGCGCCAGCAGCCAAGCTCCAGGACCGAACACCGGGGAGCTGTTTTTT
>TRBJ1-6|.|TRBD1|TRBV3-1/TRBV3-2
CASSQADRGGGGSPLHF
TGTGCCAGCAGCCAAGCTGACAGGGGCGGCGGAGGTTCACCCCTCCACTTT
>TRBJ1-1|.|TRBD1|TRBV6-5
CASSYGTGGDAFF
TGTGCCAGCAGTTACGGGACAGGGGGCGACGCTTTCTTT
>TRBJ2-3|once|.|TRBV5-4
CASSLERDRSTDTQYF
TGTGCCAGCAGCCTGGAGCGGGACAGGAGCACAGATACGCAGTATTTT
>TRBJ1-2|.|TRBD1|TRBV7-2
CASSPGQGGGYGYTF
TGTGCCAGCAGCCCTGGACAGGGAGGGGGATATGGCTACACCTTC
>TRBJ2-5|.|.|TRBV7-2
CASSLDPAQETQYF
TGTGCCAGCAGCTTAGATCCAGCGCAAGAGACCCAGTACTTC
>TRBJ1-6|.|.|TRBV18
CASSPDLGNSPLHF
TGTGCCAGCTCGCCCGACCTGGGCAATTCACCCCTCCACTTT
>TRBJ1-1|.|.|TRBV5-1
CASSLLTGTANTEAFF
TGCGCCAGCAGCCTTTTAACCGGGACCGCGAACACTGAAGCTTTCTTT
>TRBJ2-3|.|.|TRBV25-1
CASSTPGTDTQYF
TGTGCCAGCAGCACTCCGGGGACAGATACGCAGTATTTT
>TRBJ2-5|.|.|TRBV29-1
CSVETFGASETQYF
TGCAGCGTTGAGACGTTCGGGGCTTCGGAGACCCAGTACTTC
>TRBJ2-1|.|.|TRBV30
CAWSPVGKSSYNEQFF
TGTGCCTGGAGCCCCGTCGGGAAGAGCTCCTACAATGAGCAGTTCTTC
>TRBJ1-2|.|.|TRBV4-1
CASSQDHYFAVRESLHGYTF
TGCGCCAGCAGCCAAGATCATTATTTCGCTGTGAGGGAAAGCCTACATGGCTACACCTTC
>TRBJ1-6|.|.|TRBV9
CASSVGVTYNSPLHF
TGTGCCAGCAGCGTCGGGGTAACCTATAATTCACCCCTCCACTTT
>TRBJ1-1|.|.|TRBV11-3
CASSSRVGEAFF
TGTGCCAGCAGCTCAAGGGTTGGTGAAGCTTTCTTT
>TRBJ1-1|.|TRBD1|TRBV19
CASRTGEGWTEAFF
TGTGCCAGCCGGACAGGGGAGGGGTGGACTGAAGCTTTCTTT
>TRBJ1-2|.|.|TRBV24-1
CATSDAQYDYGYTF
TGTGCCACCAGTGACGCGCAGTACGACTATGGCTACACCTTC
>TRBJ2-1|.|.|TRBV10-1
CASSESPGSNEQFF
TGCGCCAGCAGTGAGTCTCCCGGGAGCAATGAGCAGTTCTTC
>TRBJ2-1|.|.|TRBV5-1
CASSTTGYDEQFF
TGCGCCAGCAGCACGACAGGCTACGATGAGCAGTTCTTC
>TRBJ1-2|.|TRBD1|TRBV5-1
CASGRDRMGYTF
TGCGCCAGCGGCAGGGACAGGATGGGCTACACCTTC
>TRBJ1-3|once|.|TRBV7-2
CASSRLQGSGNTIYF
TGTGCCAGCAGCCGCCTTCAGGGCTCTGGAAACACCATATATTTT
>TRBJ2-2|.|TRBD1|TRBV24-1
CATSDPGTVSGELFF
TGTGCCACCAGTGATCCCGGGACAGTATCCGGGGAGCTGTTTTTT
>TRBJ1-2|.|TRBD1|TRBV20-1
CSASRPGQGSYGYTF
TGCAGTGCTAGTAGACCGGGACAGGGGTCCTATGGCTACACCTTC
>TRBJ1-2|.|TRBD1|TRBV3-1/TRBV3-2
CASSQGRGGYGYTF
TGTGCCAGCAGCCAAGGCAGGGGGGGTTATGGCTACACCTTC
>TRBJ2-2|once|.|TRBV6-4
CASSDSGAGELFF
TGTGCCAGCAGTGACTCTGGGGCCGGGGAGCTGTTTTTT
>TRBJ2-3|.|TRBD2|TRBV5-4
CASRLGGGPTSTDTQYF
TGTGCCAGCAGATTAGGCGGGGGGCCGACTAGCACAGATACGCAGTATTTT
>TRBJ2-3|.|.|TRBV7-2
CASRAASSTDTQYF
TGTGCCAGCAGGGCCGCATCTAGCACAGATACGCAGTATTTT
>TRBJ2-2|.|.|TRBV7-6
CASSHRTGELFF
TGTGCCAGCAGCCACAGGACCGGGGAGCTGTTTTTT
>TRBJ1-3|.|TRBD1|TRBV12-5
CASGPSTGPGNTIYF
TGTGCTAGTGGTCCGTCGACAGGGCCTGGAAACACCATATATTTT
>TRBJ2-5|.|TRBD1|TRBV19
CASSPGQGVKETQYF
TGTGCCAGTAGTCCCGGACAGGGGGTCAAAGAGACCCAGTACTTC
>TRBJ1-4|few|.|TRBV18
CASSPGLDEKLFF
TGTGCCAGCTCACCTGGACTCGATGAAAAACTGTTTTTT
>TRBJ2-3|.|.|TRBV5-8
CASPKDPGYSSTDTQYF
TGTGCCAGCCCTAAAGATCCAGGGTACTCTAGCACAGATACGCAGTATTTT
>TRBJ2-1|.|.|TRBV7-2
CASSRTGSEQFF
TGTGCCAGCAGCCGAACAGGCAGTGAGCAGTTCTTC